This entry lists 32 T cell receptor beta chains sequenced from one sample in a study of blood T cell repertoires in COVID-19 (dated by TCRdb to the early 2020s). Libraries were prepared through the immunoSEQ multiplex PCR assay. In TCRdb, the immuneACCESS table is reduced to in-frame sequences with V and J assigned. These tables do not hold every clone; where another copy was compared, an unresolved V gene accounts for under half, and the others remain unexplained. The sample records 300,000 to 400,000 clones, roughly 84% of which are singletons. Jointly, the top ten make up approximately 0.99% of the sample. The sequencing sample was made of PBMCs or T cells enriched from blood (not recorded which). These receptors all stem from a woman in her twenties or thirties who had recovered from COVID-19.

This chain connects TRBV5-8 to TRBJ1-5, with D possibly matching TRBD1 (5 bases). Germline V gene lookup returns CDR1 SGHTS and CDR2 YDEGEE. V shed 4 bases and J shed 7 bases, with 15 bases lying between them. CDR3 length equals 14 residues. The CDR3 DNA sequence: TGTGCCAGCAGCCCCTTGGGGGGGAGGCAGCCCCAGCATTTT. Its protein is CASSPLGGRQPQHF.

This chain connects TRBV11-2 to TRBJ2-3; possibly TRBD2 for D (6 bases). This CDR3 has 15 residues. Trimming stripped 6 bases from V and 0 bases from J, with 13 bases between. In germline, CDR1 is SGHAT, CDR2 FQNNGV. The DNA for the CDR3 is TGTGCCAGCAGGCCCGGGCGGGGTAGCACAGATACGCAGTATTTT. It specifies CASRPGRGSTDTQYF.

The chain joins TRBV7-8 to TRBJ1-5; 9 bases match TRBD1. Germline V gene data show CDR1 as SGHVS and CDR2 as FQNEAQ. Losses at the gene ends were 5 bases for V and 2 bases for J; bases not matched to a gene: 4. The CDR3 totals 15 residues. CDR3 sequence reads: CASSRDRAGNQPQHF. DNA of the CDR3: TGTGCCAGCAGCCGGGACAGGGCTGGCAATCAGCCCCAGCATTTT.

The chain recombines TRBV19 with TRBJ2-3; 15 nucleotides match TRBD2. From germline, CDR1 is LNHDA and CDR2 SQIVND (reference sequence). Trimming took 1 base from V and 6 from J; bases not matched to a gene: 8. The CDR3 loop spans 18 amino acids. The CDR3 reads CASSIGRTSGGAGDTQYF. CDR3 DNA sequence: TGTGCCAGTAGTATAGGAAGGACTAGCGGGGGGGCTGGTGATACGCAGTATTTT.

This clone was seen a few times. The V and J genes are TRBV7-9 and TRBJ2-7, with 11 bases lining up with TRBD1. Per germline, CDR1 SEHNR and CDR2 FQNEAQ (reference sequence). The CDR3 contains 18 residues. V shed 3 bases, J shed 3 bases, and the junction held 13 bases outside the gene matches. Here the CDR3 DNA reads TGTGCCAGCAGCTTTCCGGGGACAGGGGGATCTGGCGACTACGAGCAGTACTTC. Protein: CASSFPGTGGSGDYEQYF. Variable domain in full (rest from reference TRBV7-9 and TRBJ2-7): DTGVSQNPRHKITKRGQNVTFRCDPISEHNRLYWYRQTLGQGPEFLTYFQNEAQLEKSRLLSDRFSAERPKGSFSTLEIQRTEQGDSAMYLCASSFPGTGGSGDYEQYFGPGTRLTVT.

The rearrangement links TRBV6-5 to TRBJ1-4; maybe TRBD1 (6 bases). The CDR3 length is 15 residues. Germline V gene sequence: CDR1 MNHEY, CDR2 SVGAGI. Trimming took off 6 bases at V and 8 bases at J, with 19 bases between the two ends. The CDR3 spells CASRPLRGPGEKLFF. CDR3 sequence (DNA): TGTGCCAGCAGGCCCCTCAGGGGCCCGGGCGAAAAACTGTTTTTT.

V and J are TRBV9 and TRBJ2-2; 10 bases fit TRBD2. The germline V gene has CDR1 SGDLS and CDR2 YYNGEE. J gave up 2 bases and V 3 bases, and 16 bases lay outside the gene matches. This CDR3 has 20 amino acids. CDR3 in DNA: TGTGCCAGCAGCGAGAACCGAGGGGCTAGCGGGGGCCGAAACACCGGGGAGCTGTTTTTT. Amino acid sequence: CASSENRGASGGRNTGELFF.

J is TRBJ2-5 and V is TRBV6-6, with D hard to call. Trimming removed 0 bases at V and 5 bases at J, with 13 bases between. The CDR3 covers 15 residues. The germline gives CDR1 MNHNY, CDR2 SVGAGI (reference sequence). CDR3 nucleotides: TGTGCCAGCAGTTACTCCCCCCTGCCCGGGGAGACCCAGTACTTC. Translated: CASSYSPLPGETQYF.

The V call is TRBV21-1, the J call TRBJ2-2; the table names TRBD1, a call not compared with the DNA. TRBV21-1 is noted as a pseudogene. The CDR3 runs 17 residues. CDR3 region: CASSKAQGSLLRCELFF. In DNA form, the CDR3 reads TGTGCCAGCAGCAAGGCTCAGGGTTCCCTGCTTCGTTGTGAGCTGTTTTTT.

The V gene is TRBV27, the J gene TRBJ1-5; D gene uncertain. The CDR3 has 13 residues. V lost 5 bases and J 2 bases, leaving 7 bases between the germline ends. Germline V gene sequence: CDR1 MNHEY, CDR2 SMNVEV (reference sequence). Written as DNA, the CDR3 is TGTGCCAGCAGTCCGTTTGGCAATCAGCCCCAGCATTTT. It encodes CASSPFGNQPQHF.

The rearrangement joins TRBV24-1 to TRBJ1-5; TRBD1 agrees at 7 bases. CDR3 length: 16 amino acids. CDR1 is KGHDR and CDR2 is SFDVKD in the germline V gene. Trimming removed 4 bases from V and 1 base from J; junction bases left unmatched: 6. CDR3 DNA: TGTGCCACCAGTGACCCGGACAGGACAAGCAATCAGCCCCAGCATTTT. Encoded protein: CATSDPDRTSNQPQHF.

In this sample, this clone turned up once. The chain links TRBV6-5 to TRBJ2-5; TRBD1 aligns across 7 bases. Per germline, CDR1 MNHEY and CDR2 SVGAGI. Trimming cost V 2 bases and J 2 bases; bases outside gene matches: 8. The CDR3 totals 16 residues. This CDR3 is CASSYAGTAPQETQYF. The CDR3 region has the DNA TGTGCCAGCAGTTACGCAGGGACAGCACCGCAAGAGACCCAGTACTTC.

The V call is TRBV12-3 or TRBV12-4, the J call TRBJ1-4; D unresolved. The CDR3 extends over 13 amino acids. Trimming cost V 9 bases and J 5 bases, with 13 bases left between them. This chain's CDR3 is CASGELYNEKLFF. The CDR3 DNA sequence: TGTGCCAGTGGGGAGCTTTACAATGAAAAACTGTTTTTT.

The chain uses TRBV14 and TRBJ2-1; possibly TRBD2 for D (6 bases). V lost 1 base and J lost 8, with 15 bases in between. The germline V gene encodes CDR1 SGHDN and CDR2 FVKESK. The CDR3 is 15 amino acids. The CDR3 sequence: CASSQGGGYLDEQFF. The DNA for the CDR3 is TGTGCCAGCAGCCAAGGTGGGGGGTATTTGGATGAGCAGTTCTTC.

This clone was observed a single time. The chain couples TRBV5-1 to TRBJ2-7; 10 nucleotides line up with TRBD1. V trimming: 6 bases; J trimming: 0 bases; junction bases outside the gene matches: 3. CDR3 length equals 14 residues. Germline V CDR1 and CDR2: SGHRS, YFSETQ. Here the CDR3 DNA reads TGCGCCAGCACCCGGACAGGGGGCTCCTACGAGCAGTACTTC. Its translation: CASTRTGGSYEQYF.

V and J are TRBV7-2 and TRBJ2-4; 8 bases are shared with TRBD1. The CDR3 sequence is 15 residues long. Germline assignment: CDR1 SGHTA and CDR2 FQGNSA. Trimming took 1 base from V and 6 from J; bases not matched to a gene: 5. The CDR3 nucleotides are TGTGCCAGCAGCTTAGGACAGGGGCGCGGAAACATTCAGTACTTC. Amino acids: CASSLGQGRGNIQYF.

This chain links TRBV5-5 with TRBJ1-5; D possibly corresponds to TRBD1 (6 bases). This CDR3 has 14 amino acids. The germline V gene has CDR1 SGHKS and CDR2 YYEKEE (reference sequence). V was cut by 5 bases and J by 4 bases, with 13 bases left in between. Written as DNA, the CDR3 is TGTGCCAGCAGTCCAGGGGTTTCGAATCAGCCCCAGCATTTT. Its translation: CASSPGVSNQPQHF.

The J gene is TRBJ1-1, the V gene TRBV19; D remains unclear. Germline V gene lookup returns CDR1 LNHDA and CDR2 SQIVND (reference sequence). Trimming removed 10 bases at V and 0 bases at J, with 12 bases between. This CDR3 has 13 residues. CDR3 protein: CAIKSTLNTEAFF. CDR3 coding DNA: TGTGCCATTAAGTCCACTCTGAACACTGAAGCTTTCTTT.

The V call is TRBV6-5, the J call TRBJ1-1, with a tentative D call TRBD1 (5 bases). Germline V gene data show CDR1 as MNHEY and CDR2 as SVGAGI. The ends were cut back, 8 bases at V and 0 bases at J, with 7 bases in the middle. CDR3 length equals 12 residues. CDR3 residues: CASGGVNTEAFF. The CDR3 DNA reads TGTGCCAGCGGAGGGGTGAACACTGAAGCTTTCTTT.

This rearrangement joins TRBV10-2 to TRBJ1-4; 8 bases match TRBD1. V was clipped by 8 bases and J by 3 bases; unmatched bases: 2. Germline V gene data show CDR1 as WSHSY and CDR2 as SAAADI. This CDR3 is 13 amino acids long. The CDR3 here is CASQGASNEKLFF. Written as DNA, the CDR3 is TGCGCCAGCCAGGGGGCTTCTAATGAAAAACTGTTTTTT.

This sequence joins TRBV28 and TRBJ2-7; TRBD2 aligns across 7 bases. CDR1 MDHEN and CDR2 SYDVKM come from the germline V gene. J lost 3 bases, V lost 3 bases, and 14 bases had no gene match. The CDR3 runs to 17 residues. The CDR3 loop reads CASSFAPDGRIVYEQYF. CDR3 nucleotides: TGTGCCAGCAGTTTCGCCCCCGACGGGAGGATAGTCTACGAGCAGTACTTC.

V and J are TRBV5-1 and TRBJ2-7; a possible D gene is TRBD2 (6 bases). CDR1 is SGHRS, CDR2 YFSETQ, per germline. V lost 0 bases to trimming and J lost 3 bases, with 13 bases between them. This CDR3 has 15 residues. CDR3: CASSLGGRTIYEQYF. The CDR3 DNA follows: TGCGCCAGCAGCTTGGGGGGACGGACTATCTACGAGCAGTACTTC.

The rearrangement joins TRBV21-1 to TRBJ1-1; no check of the table's D call, TRBD1, against the DNA was made. TRBV21-1 is marked as a pseudogene. The CDR3 covers 14 residues. The CDR3 region is CACYRVRTSAEAFF. DNA of the CDR3: TGTGCCTGCTACAGGGTTAGGACGAGCGCTGAAGCTTTCTTT.

The rearrangement links TRBV4-1 to TRBJ1-4; D uncertain. From germline, CDR1 is MGHRA and CDR2 YSYEKL. The CDR3 is 14 residues long. The V gene lost 0 bases and the J gene lost 4 bases, with 6 bases spanning the gap. CDR3 nucleotides: TGCGCCAGCAGCCAAGATGGCGGTAATGAAAAACTGTTTTTT. Its protein product is CASSQDGGNEKLFF.

This chain links TRBV27 with TRBJ1-2, with unresolved D. This CDR3 is 13 amino acids long. Per germline, CDR1 MNHEY and CDR2 SMNVEV (reference sequence). Trimming pared 3 bases from V and 3 bases from J, leaving 8 bases between. The CDR3 nucleotides read TGTGCCAGCAGTTTTCAGTTCGACTATGGCTACACCTTC. It codes for CASSFQFDYGYTF.

In its sample, this clone was seen a few times. The CDR3 nucleotides are TGTGCCAGCAGTTTATCGATAGGAAATAGCGGGGTAGGCGAGCAGTACTTC. Encoded protein: CASSLSIGNSGVGEQYF. The chain links TRBV27 to TRBJ2-7; 8 positions match TRBD2. This CDR3 has 17 amino acids. The germline V gene encodes CDR1 MNHEY and CDR2 SMNVEV (reference sequence). The V segment lost 0 bases and the J segment 6 bases; nucleotides outside the gene matches: 13.

The J gene is TRBJ2-7, the V gene TRBV2; 9 bases match TRBD1. Germline values: CDR1 SNHLY, CDR2 FYNNEI. The CDR3 runs to 14 residues. With 4 bases clipped from V and 3 bases from J, the junction kept 4 bases outside the gene matches. CDR3 coding DNA: TGTGCCAGCAGTGTTGGGACAGGGTTCTACGAGCAGTACTTC. Translated: CASSVGTGFYEQYF.

The V and J genes are TRBV13 and TRBJ2-1; TRBD1 might be the D (5 bases). V was cut by 0 bases and J by 0 bases, with 9 bases left in between. Germline V gives CDR1 PRHDT, CDR2 FYEKMQ (reference sequence). CDR3 size: 16 residues. The DNA of the CDR3 is TGTGCCAGCAGCTTAGGCGGGCAGGGCTCCTACAATGAGCAGTTCTTC. As protein: CASSLGGQGSYNEQFF.

The chain uses TRBV6-5 and TRBJ1-1; a weak D match, TRBD1 (5 bases). Per germline, CDR1 MNHEY and CDR2 SVGAGI. CDR3 length equals 15 residues. Trimming took off 6 bases at V and 0 bases at J, with 14 bases between the two ends. The chain's CDR3 is CASSREMTLNTEAFF. The DNA for the CDR3 is TGTGCCAGCAGCAGGGAAATGACCTTGAACACTGAAGCTTTCTTT.

The sample holds one count of this clone. This chain joins TRBV6-2 or TRBV6-3 and TRBJ1-5; perhaps TRBD1 as D (5 bases). The CDR3 has 15 residues. Germline V gene lookup returns CDR1 MNHEY and CDR2 SVGEGT. Trimming removed 0 bases at V and 5 bases at J, with 11 bases between. For the CDR3, the DNA is TGTGCCAGCAGTTACTCGATATGGGGGGATCAGCCCCAGCATTTT. It translates to CASSYSIWGDQPQHF.

The V call is TRBV6-5, the J call TRBJ1-1; D might be TRBD1 (5 bases). The CDR3 is 16 residues long. Trimming stripped 0 bases from V and 1 base from J, with 12 bases between. Germline V CDR1 and CDR2: MNHEY, SVGAGI. The CDR3 is CASSYSGVGRNTEAFF. CDR3 DNA: TGTGCCAGCAGTTACTCTGGGGTGGGGCGGAACACTGAAGCTTTCTTT.

This chain uses TRBV27 with TRBJ2-1; no clear D. The CDR3 loop spans 13 amino acids. Per germline, CDR1 MNHEY and CDR2 SMNVEV (reference sequence). The germline V and J ends were trimmed by 5 bases and 7 bases, with 12 bases remaining between them. The CDR3 sequence: CASSPLSRNEQFF. The CDR3 bases are TGTGCCAGCAGTCCCCTTTCTCGTAATGAGCAGTTCTTC.